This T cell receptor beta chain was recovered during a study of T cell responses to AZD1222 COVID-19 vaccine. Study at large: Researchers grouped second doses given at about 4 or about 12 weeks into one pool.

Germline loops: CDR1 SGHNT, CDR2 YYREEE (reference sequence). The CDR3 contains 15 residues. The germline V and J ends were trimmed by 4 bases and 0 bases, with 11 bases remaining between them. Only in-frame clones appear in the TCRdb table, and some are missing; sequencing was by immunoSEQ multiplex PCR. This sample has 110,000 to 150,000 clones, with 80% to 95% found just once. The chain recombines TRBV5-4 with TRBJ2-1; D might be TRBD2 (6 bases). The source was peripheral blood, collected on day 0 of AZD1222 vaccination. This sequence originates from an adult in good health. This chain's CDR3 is CASSRDWSSYNEQFF. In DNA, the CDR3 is TGTGCCAGCAGCCGGGACTGGAGCTCCTACAATGAGCAGTTCTTC.